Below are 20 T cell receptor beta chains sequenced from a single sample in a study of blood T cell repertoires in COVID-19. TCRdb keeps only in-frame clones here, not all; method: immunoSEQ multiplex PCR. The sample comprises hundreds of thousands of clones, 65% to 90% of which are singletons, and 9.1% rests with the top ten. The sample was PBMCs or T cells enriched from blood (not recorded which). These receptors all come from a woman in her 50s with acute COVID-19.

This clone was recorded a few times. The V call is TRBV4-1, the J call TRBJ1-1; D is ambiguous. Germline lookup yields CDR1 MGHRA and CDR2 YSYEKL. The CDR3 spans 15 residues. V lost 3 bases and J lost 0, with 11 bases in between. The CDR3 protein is CASSQEPSVNTEAFF. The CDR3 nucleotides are TGCGCCAGCAGCCAGGAGCCTTCAGTGAACACTGAAGCTTTCTTT.

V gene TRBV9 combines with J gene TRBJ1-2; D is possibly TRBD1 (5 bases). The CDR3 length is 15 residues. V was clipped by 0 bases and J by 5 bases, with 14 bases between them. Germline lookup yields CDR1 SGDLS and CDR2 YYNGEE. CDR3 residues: CASSVAGTEGYGYTF. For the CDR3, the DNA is TGTGCCAGCAGCGTAGCTGGGACGGAGGGATATGGCTACACCTTC.

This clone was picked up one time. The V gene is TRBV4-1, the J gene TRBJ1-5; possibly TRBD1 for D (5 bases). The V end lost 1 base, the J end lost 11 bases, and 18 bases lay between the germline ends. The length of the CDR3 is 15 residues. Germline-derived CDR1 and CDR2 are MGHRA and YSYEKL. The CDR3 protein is CASSQGGDRATAQHF. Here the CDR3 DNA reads TGCGCCAGCAGCCAAGGGGGGGATAGGGCTACAGCCCAGCATTTT.

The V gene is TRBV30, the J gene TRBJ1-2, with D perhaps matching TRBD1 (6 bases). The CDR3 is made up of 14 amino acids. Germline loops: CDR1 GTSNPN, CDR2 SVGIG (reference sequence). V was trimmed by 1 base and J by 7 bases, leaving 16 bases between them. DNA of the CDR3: TGTGCCTGGAGTGGGAACAGGGCCAGCCGTGGCTACACCTTC. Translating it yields CAWSGNRASRGYTF. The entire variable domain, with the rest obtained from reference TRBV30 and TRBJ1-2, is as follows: SQTIHQWPATLVQPVGSPLSLECTVEGTSNPNLYWYRQAAGRGLQLLFYSVGIGQISSEVPQNLSASRPQDRQFILSSKKLLLSDSGFYLCAWSGNRASRGYTFGSGTRLTVV.

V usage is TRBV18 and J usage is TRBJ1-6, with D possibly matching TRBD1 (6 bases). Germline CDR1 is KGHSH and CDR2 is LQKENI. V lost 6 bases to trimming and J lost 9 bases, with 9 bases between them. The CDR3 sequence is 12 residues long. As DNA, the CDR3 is TGTGCCAGCTCTGACAGGACTTCACCCCTCCACTTT. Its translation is CASSDRTSPLHF. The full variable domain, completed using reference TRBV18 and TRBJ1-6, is NAGVMQNPRHLVRRRGQEARLRCSPMKGHSHVYWYRQLPEEGLKFMVYLQKENIIDESGMPKERFSAEFPKEGPSILRIQQVVRGDSAAYFCASSDRTSPLHFGNGTRLTVT.

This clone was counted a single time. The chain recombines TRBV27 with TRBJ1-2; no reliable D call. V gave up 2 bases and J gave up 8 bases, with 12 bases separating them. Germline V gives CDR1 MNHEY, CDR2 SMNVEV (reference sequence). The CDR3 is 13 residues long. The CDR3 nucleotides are TGTGCCAGCAGTTTAGGGGAGCCACACGGCTACACCTTC. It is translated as CASSLGEPHGYTF.

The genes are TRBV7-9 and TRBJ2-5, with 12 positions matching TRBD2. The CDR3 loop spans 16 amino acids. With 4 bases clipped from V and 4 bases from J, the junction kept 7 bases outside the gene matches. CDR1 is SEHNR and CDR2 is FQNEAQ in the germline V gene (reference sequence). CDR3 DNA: TGTGCCAGCAGCTCCCGACTAGCGGGGGTCACAGAGACCCAGTACTTC. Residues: CASSSRLAGVTETQYF.

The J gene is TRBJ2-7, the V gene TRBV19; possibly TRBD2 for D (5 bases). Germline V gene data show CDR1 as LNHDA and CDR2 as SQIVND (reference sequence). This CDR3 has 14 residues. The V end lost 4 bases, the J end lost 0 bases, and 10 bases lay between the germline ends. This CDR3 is CASSTPGISYEQYF. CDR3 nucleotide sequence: TGTGCCAGTAGTACGCCCGGGATCTCCTACGAGCAGTACTTC.

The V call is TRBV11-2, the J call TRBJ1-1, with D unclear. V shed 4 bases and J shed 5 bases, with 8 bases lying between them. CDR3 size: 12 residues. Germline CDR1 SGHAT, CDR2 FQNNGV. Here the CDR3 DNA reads TGTGCCAGCAGCTCAGATAGAACTGAAGCTTTCTTT. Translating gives CASSSDRTEAFF.

The CDR3 spells CSVQTGGYGEQYF. Here the CDR3 DNA reads TGCAGCGTCCAGACAGGGGGCTACGGGGAGCAGTACTTC. The genes are TRBV29-1 and TRBJ2-7; 10 positions match TRBD1. V shed 6 bases, J shed 7 bases, and the junction held 9 bases outside the gene matches. The germline V gene encodes CDR1 SQVTM and CDR2 ANQGSEA. This CDR3 has 13 residues.

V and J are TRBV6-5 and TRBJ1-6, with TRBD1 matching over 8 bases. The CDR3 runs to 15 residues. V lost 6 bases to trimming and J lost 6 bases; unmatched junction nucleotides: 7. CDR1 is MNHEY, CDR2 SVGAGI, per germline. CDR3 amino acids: CASRPGQGPNSPLHF. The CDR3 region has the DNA TGTGCCAGCAGACCCGGACAGGGCCCTAATTCACCCCTCCACTTT.

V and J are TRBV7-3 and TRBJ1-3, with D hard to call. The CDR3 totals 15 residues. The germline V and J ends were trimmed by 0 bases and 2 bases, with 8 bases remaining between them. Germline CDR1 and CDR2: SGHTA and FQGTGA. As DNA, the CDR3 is TGTGCCAGCAGCTTAACGGCCGGGGCTGGAAACACCATATATTTT. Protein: CASSLTAGAGNTIYF.

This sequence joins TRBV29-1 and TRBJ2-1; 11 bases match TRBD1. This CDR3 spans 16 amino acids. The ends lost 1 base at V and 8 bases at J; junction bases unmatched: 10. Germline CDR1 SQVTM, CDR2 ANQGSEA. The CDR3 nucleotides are TGCAGCGTTGAAGGTGGGACAGGGGGGGTTATGGATGAGCAGTTCTTC. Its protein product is CSVEGGTGGVMDEQFF.

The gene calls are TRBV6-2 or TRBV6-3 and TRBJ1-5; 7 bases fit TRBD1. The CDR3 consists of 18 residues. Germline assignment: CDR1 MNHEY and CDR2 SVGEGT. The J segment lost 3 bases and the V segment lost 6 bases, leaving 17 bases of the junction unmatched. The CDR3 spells CASSHPISTGANNQPQHF. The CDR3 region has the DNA TGTGCCAGCAGCCACCCCATTAGTACAGGGGCCAACAATCAGCCCCAGCATTTT.

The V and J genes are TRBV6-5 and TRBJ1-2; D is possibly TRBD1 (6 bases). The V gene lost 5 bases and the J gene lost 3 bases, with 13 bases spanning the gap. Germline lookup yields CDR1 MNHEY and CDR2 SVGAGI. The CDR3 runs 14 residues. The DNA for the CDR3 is TGTGCCAGCAGTCCTCAGACAGGAGACTATGGCTACACCTTC. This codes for CASSPQTGDYGYTF.

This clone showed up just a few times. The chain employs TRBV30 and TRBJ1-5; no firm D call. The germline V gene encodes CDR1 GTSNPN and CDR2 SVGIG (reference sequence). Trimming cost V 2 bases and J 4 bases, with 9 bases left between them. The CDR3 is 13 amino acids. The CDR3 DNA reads TGTGCCTGGAGTTTGAGGGATAATCAGCCCCAGCATTTT. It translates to CAWSLRDNQPQHF.

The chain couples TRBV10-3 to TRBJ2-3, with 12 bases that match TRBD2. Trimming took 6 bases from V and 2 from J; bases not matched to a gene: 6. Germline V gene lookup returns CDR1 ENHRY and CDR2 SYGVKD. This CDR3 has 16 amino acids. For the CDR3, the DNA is TGTGCCATCAGGACGGGACTAGCGGGTTCCACAGATACGCAGTATTTT. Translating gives CAIRTGLAGSTDTQYF.

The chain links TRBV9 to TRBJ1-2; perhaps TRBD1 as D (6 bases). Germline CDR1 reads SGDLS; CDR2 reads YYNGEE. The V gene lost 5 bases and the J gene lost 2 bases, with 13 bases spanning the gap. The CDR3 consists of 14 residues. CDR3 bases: TGTGCCAGCAGGGCCCCCGGGACAAACTATGGCTACACCTTC. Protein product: CASRAPGTNYGYTF.

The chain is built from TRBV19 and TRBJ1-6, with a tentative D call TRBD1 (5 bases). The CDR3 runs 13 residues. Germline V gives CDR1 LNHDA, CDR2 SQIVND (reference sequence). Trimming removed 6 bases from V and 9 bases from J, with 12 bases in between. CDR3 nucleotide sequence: TGTGCCAGTAGCACAGGACCGGGTTCACCCCTCCACTTT. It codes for CASSTGPGSPLHF.

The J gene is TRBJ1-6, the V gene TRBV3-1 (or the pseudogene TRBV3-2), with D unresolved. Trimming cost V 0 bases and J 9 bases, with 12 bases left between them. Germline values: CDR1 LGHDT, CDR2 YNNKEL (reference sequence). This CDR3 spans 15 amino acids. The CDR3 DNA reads TGTGCCAGCAGCCAAGACTCCAGTACGGGTTCACCCCTCCACTTT. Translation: CASSQDSSTGSPLHF.